The rows below give T cell receptor beta chains drawn from one sample of a study of blood T cell repertoires in COVID-19. TCRdb's copy holds only in-frame clones and misses some; the assay was immunoSEQ multiplex PCR. The repertoire consists of 330,000 or so clones, with around 90% occurring once and the leading ten covering over 4.5%. The sequenced material came from PBMCs or T cells enriched from blood (not recorded which). The receptors here all came from a man younger than 40 who had recovered from COVID-19. CDR3s include the opening cysteine and the closing phenylalanine or tryptophan. Fields, in order: V gene, clone size, D gene, J gene, CDR3 DNA, CDR3 protein. The D gene is left open where the match is weak. Some rows mark clone size as missing; the rest say once, few, many or name a class of expanded clone.

V: TRBV5-4; size: once; D: TRBD1; J: TRBJ2-5; DNA: TGTGCCAGCAGCCCGGGGACAGGGGGCCCCGGAGAGACCCAGTACTTC; CDR3: CASSPGTGGPGETQYF
V: TRBV10-3; size: few; D: -; J: TRBJ1-2; DNA: TGTGCCATCAGTTCGGACAAGGGGTATGGCTACACCTTC; CDR3: CAISSDKGYGYTF
V: TRBV24-1; size: -; D: -; J: TRBJ1-2; DNA: TGTGCCACCAGTGACCCAGTCTATGGCTACACCTTC; CDR3: CATSDPVYGYTF
V: TRBV2; size: -; D: TRBD2; J: TRBJ2-5; DNA: TGTGCCAGCAGTGGAGGGGGACTAGCGGGACAAGAGACCCAGTACTTC; CDR3: CASSGGGLAGQETQYF
V: TRBV11-2; size: -; D: -; J: TRBJ1-5; DNA: TGTGCCAGCAGCTTAGACCTCTATCAGCCCCAGCATTTT; CDR3: CASSLDLYQPQHF
V: TRBV4-2; size: -; D: -; J: TRBJ2-2; DNA: TGTGCCAGCAGCCAAGAGTGGCGGCGGAGCGGGGAGCTGTTTTTT; CDR3: CASSQEWRRSGELFF
V: TRBV18; size: -; D: TRBD1; J: TRBJ1-2; DNA: TGTGCCAGCTCACTCTACGCCGGGACAGGGGGTCGTGAGGGCTATGGCTACACCTTC; CDR3: CASSLYAGTGGREGYGYTF
V: TRBV12-3/TRBV12-4; size: -; D: TRBD1; J: TRBJ2-1; DNA: TGTGCGTGGACAGGCTGCTACAATGAGCAGTTCTTC; CDR3: CAWTGCYNEQFF
V: TRBV3-1/TRBV3-2; size: -; D: -; J: TRBJ1-2; DNA: TGTGCCAGCAGCCGGGAGGTTAACTATGGCTACACCTTC; CDR3: CASSREVNYGYTF
V: TRBV9; size: -; D: TRBD1; J: TRBJ1-1; DNA: TGTGCCAGCAGCCCTTACGGGACAGCGAACACTGAAGCTTTCTTT; CDR3: CASSPYGTANTEAFF
V: TRBV5-4; size: -; D: -; J: TRBJ1-4; DNA: TGTGCCAGCAGCTTGTATTCAGGGACTAATGAAAAACTGTTTTTT; CDR3: CASSLYSGTNEKLFF
V: TRBV9; size: -; D: TRBD2; J: TRBJ2-1; DNA: TGTGCCAGCAGCCTACCACGGGGGGGCACAGACAATGAGCAGTTCTTC; CDR3: CASSLPRGGTDNEQFF
V: TRBV9; size: few; D: -; J: TRBJ2-3; DNA: TGTGCCAGCAGCGTAGAGGCGGGCACAGATACGCAGTATTTT; CDR3: CASSVEAGTDTQYF
V: TRBV21-1; size: -; D: -; J: TRBJ1-5; DNA: TGTGCCAGCAGCGCCCGGGAGAGGGATCAGCCCCAGCATTTT; CDR3: CASSARERDQPQHF
V: TRBV14; size: -; D: -; J: TRBJ2-1; DNA: TGTGCCAGCAGCCTCCGGGGGTTCGACTCCTACAATGAGCAGTTCTTC; CDR3: CASSLRGFDSYNEQFF
V: TRBV7-9; size: -; D: -; J: TRBJ1-4; DNA: TGTGCCAGCAGCTTGCAGGGCCGAGAAAAACTGTTTTTT; CDR3: CASSLQGREKLFF
V: TRBV18; size: -; D: TRBD1; J: TRBJ1-2; DNA: TGTGCCAGCTCACGGGACAGGGACATTGGGAACACCTTC; CDR3: CASSRDRDIGNTF
V: TRBV5-6; size: -; D: -; J: TRBJ1-4; DNA: TGTGCCAGCAGCTTGGCTCGGCAGGGTGATGAAAAACTGTTTTTT; CDR3: CASSLARQGDEKLFF
V: TRBV4-1; size: few; D: TRBD1; J: TRBJ1-2; DNA: TGCGCCAGCAGCCAAGTACGAACCTCGGGACAGGGGGCGCGGGGCTATGGCTACACCTTC; CDR3: CASSQVRTSGQGARGYGYTF
V: TRBV27; size: -; D: -; J: TRBJ1-2; DNA: TGTGCCACCTACCGGGTTAATGGTGGCTACACCTTC; CDR3: CATYRVNGGYTF
V: TRBV9; size: -; D: TRBD1; J: TRBJ2-5; DNA: TGTGCCAGCAGCCCTTGGACAGGGCCGGAGGAGACCCAGTACTTC; CDR3: CASSPWTGPEETQYF
V: TRBV9; size: -; D: -; J: TRBJ1-4; DNA: TGTGCCAGCAGCGGGGAGCTGCACACTAATGAAAAACTGTTTTTT; CDR3: CASSGELHTNEKLFF
V: TRBV5-6; size: -; D: TRBD1; J: TRBJ1-5; DNA: TGTGCCAGCAGCACTCGACAGGGGCAGCCCCAGCATTTT; CDR3: CASSTRQGQPQHF
V: TRBV28; size: -; D: TRBD2; J: TRBJ2-7; DNA: TGTGCCAGCAGTTATAGCGGGTCAGGGTCCTACGAGCAGTACTTC; CDR3: CASSYSGSGSYEQYF
V: TRBV2; size: -; D: -; J: TRBJ2-7; DNA: TGTGCCAGCAGTGAGGGCGTATCCTACGAGCAGTACTTC; CDR3: CASSEGVSYEQYF
V: TRBV9; size: once; D: -; J: TRBJ2-7; DNA: TGTGCCAGCAGCGTAGGTGGGGAGTTCTACGAGCAGTACTTC; CDR3: CASSVGGEFYEQYF
V: TRBV21-1; size: -; D: -; J: TRBJ2-5; DNA: TGTGCCAGCAGCAAAGAGGACTTCGACACAGAGACCCAGTACTTC; CDR3: CASSKEDFDTETQYF
V: TRBV2; size: -; D: TRBD1; J: TRBJ2-5; DNA: TGTGCCAGCAGGGGACAGATCCAAGAGACCCAGTACTTC; CDR3: CASRGQIQETQYF
V: TRBV30; size: -; D: TRBD2; J: TRBJ2-5; DNA: TGTGCCTGGATCCTACACGGGGGGGCGGGGGAGACCCAGTACTTC; CDR3: CAWILHGGAGETQYF
V: TRBV24-1; size: -; D: TRBD1; J: TRBJ2-7; DNA: TGTGCCACCAGTGACCAGGGGACAGGGGCCCACGAGCAGTACTTC; CDR3: CATSDQGTGAHEQYF
V: TRBV27; size: -; D: TRBD1; J: TRBJ1-2; DNA: TGTGCCAGCAGTTACAGGGGCGGTAATGGCTACACCTTC; CDR3: CASSYRGGNGYTF
V: TRBV5-1; size: few; D: TRBD1; J: TRBJ1-2; DNA: TGCGCCAGCAGCCGGACCGACGGACAGGGAAGCGCTTATGGCTACACCTTC; CDR3: CASSRTDGQGSAYGYTF
V: TRBV6-4; size: -; D: -; J: TRBJ2-5; DNA: TGTGCCAGCAGCATGGACAGAACCTCAGAGACCCAGTACTTC; CDR3: CASSMDRTSETQYF
V: TRBV18; size: -; D: -; J: TRBJ1-1; DNA: TGTGCCAGCTCACCACGTGTTAACATGAACACTGAAGCTTTCTTT; CDR3: CASSPRVNMNTEAFF
V: TRBV28; size: -; D: TRBD1; J: TRBJ1-1; DNA: TGTGCCAGCAGTTTATTCTTGGCAGGGGGGAATTCTGAAGCTTTCTTT; CDR3: CASSLFLAGGNSEAFF
V: TRBV9; size: -; D: TRBD1; J: TRBJ1-2; DNA: TGTGCCAGCAGCGCCAATCCGGGACAGGGGAACTATGGCTACACCTTC; CDR3: CASSANPGQGNYGYTF
V: TRBV7-2; size: -; D: TRBD2; J: TRBJ2-1; DNA: TGTGCCAGCAGGTTAGCGGGGGGGGCCTACAATGAGCAGTTCTTC; CDR3: CASRLAGGAYNEQFF
V: TRBV5-1; size: -; D: TRBD2; J: TRBJ2-3; DNA: TGCGCCAGCAGCTCGCTAGCGGGGGCAAATACGCAGTATTTT; CDR3: CASSSLAGANTQYF
V: TRBV2; size: -; D: TRBD1; J: TRBJ1-2; DNA: TGTGCCAGCAGTCAAACAGGGGGCGTCTATGGCTACACCTTC; CDR3: CASSQTGGVYGYTF
V: TRBV6-5; size: -; D: -; J: TRBJ1-6; DNA: TGTGCCAGCAGTTACTCGGAGGGAGCCTATAATTCACCCCTCCACTTT; CDR3: CASSYSEGAYNSPLHF
V: TRBV4-2; size: -; D: -; J: TRBJ2-7; DNA: TGTGCCAGCAGCCAAGATTTAACATTGATCTACGAGCAGTACTTC; CDR3: CASSQDLTLIYEQYF
V: TRBV4-1; size: -; D: -; J: TRBJ1-5; DNA: TGCGCCAGCAGCCAATCAGGGGCCGGTAATCAGCCCCAGCATTTT; CDR3: CASSQSGAGNQPQHF
V: TRBV18; size: -; D: -; J: TRBJ1-3; DNA: TGTGCCAGCTCACCCGGGGACTCTGGAAACACCATATATTTT; CDR3: CASSPGDSGNTIYF
V: TRBV20-1; size: -; D: TRBD2; J: TRBJ2-1; DNA: TGCAGTGCTAGTTTCTTAAGCGGGGGTAGAAATGAGCAGTTCTTC; CDR3: CSASFLSGGRNEQFF
V: TRBV29-1; size: once; D: TRBD2; J: TRBJ2-3; DNA: TGCAGCGTGGGGGAGGGAGCAGATACGCAGTATTTT; CDR3: CSVGEGADTQYF
V: TRBV15; size: -; D: TRBD1; J: TRBJ2-7; DNA: TGTGCCACCAGCAGAGCCGGGACAGTGGACGAGCAGTACTTC; CDR3: CATSRAGTVDEQYF
V: TRBV19; size: -; D: TRBD1; J: TRBJ1-2; DNA: TGTGCCAGTACTAAGGCGACAGGGTCGTATGGCTACACCTTC; CDR3: CASTKATGSYGYTF
V: TRBV2; size: -; D: -; J: TRBJ2-5; DNA: TGTGCCAGCAAACGGGGACAAGAGACCCAGTACTTC; CDR3: CASKRGQETQYF